The T cell receptor beta chain described here comes from a study of tumor and adjacent non-tumor tissue in lung cancer. Overall study context: On average, productive TCRbeta reads reached roughly 3.9 million per sample.

Three rounds of nested PCR, following a modified ARM-PCR protocol, produced the TCRbeta library. TCRdb processed the multiplex PCR reads anew with MiXCR; each CDR3 protein has one entry. The table records about 110,000 distinct CDR3 sequences, around 80% of them present only once. This CDR3 is 15 amino acids long. Germline CDR1 SGHAT, CDR2 FQNNGV. Concerning this clonotype: One end of the junction fails to match germline, which may point to a read error.

The template was RNA from unsorted bulk tissue. The chain is built from TRBV11-2 and TRBJ2-7; TRBD2 matches 7 bases. The receptor was derived from a woman aged 55-75 years with non-small cell lung cancer. Sequencing was performed on lung tumor tissue. The CDR3 nucleotides are TGTGCCAGCAGCTACGCGACTAGCTGGAGCTACGAGGAGTACTTC. Amino acids: CASSYATSWSYEEYF. The full variable domain, completed using reference TRBV11-2 and TRBJ2-7, is EAGVAQSPRYKIIEKRQSVAFWCNPISGHATLYWYQQILGQGPKLLIQFQNNGVVDDSQLPKDRFSAERLKGVDSTLKIQPAKLEDSAVYLCASSYATSWSYEEYFGPGTRLTVT.